A single sample is the source of the 18 T cell receptor beta chains below, sequenced in a study of shared clonotypes between healthy human individuals. This table comes from immunoSEQ multiplex PCR, and its TCRdb copy is limited to in-frame clones, with some not included. The sample contains roughly 2.2 million clones, roughly 92% of which appear only once. Sequenced: naive CD4+ T cells from PBMCs. The subset is: CD45RA+ positively selected. These receptors came from a man aged 18 to 29 in good health. Some clones in this sample may be carry-over from other donors' samples.

The chain has TRBV5-5 and TRBJ1-1; D is perhaps TRBD1 (5 bases). Germline V gives CDR1 SGHKS, CDR2 YYEKEE (reference sequence). The CDR3 is 12 amino acids. Deletions cut 1 base from V and 6 bases from J, with 7 bases between. CDR3 coding DNA: TGTGCCAGCAGCTTGTTGGGGGCTGAAGCTTTCTTT. As protein: CASSLLGAEAFF.

The chain is built from TRBV5-1 and TRBJ2-1; 8 positions agree with TRBD2. After removal of 1 base from V and 2 bases from J, the junction contained 8 bases not matched to a gene. CDR1 SGHRS and CDR2 YFSETQ come from the germline V gene. The CDR3 has 17 residues. The DNA for the CDR3 is TGCGCCAGCAGCTTGCCGGCTACTAGCGGACCCTACAATGAGCAGTTCTTC. Amino acid sequence: CASSLPATSGPYNEQFF.

The chain is built from TRBV19 and TRBJ1-3; D not resolved. Trimming left V 1 base short and J 2 bases short, with 9 bases between. The CDR3 length is 15 residues. CDR1 LNHDA and CDR2 SQIVND come from the germline V gene (reference sequence). In nucleotides, the CDR3 is TGTGCCAGTAGTATAGGGGTAAGACCTGGAAACACCATATATTTT. It codes for CASSIGVRPGNTIYF. The entire variable domain, with the rest obtained from reference TRBV19 and TRBJ1-3, is as follows: DGGITQSPKYLFRKEGQNVTLSCEQNLNHDAMYWYRQDPGQGLRLIYYSQIVNDFQKGDIAEGYSVSREKKESFPLTVTSAQKNPTAFYLCASSIGVRPGNTIYFGEGSWLTVV.

The genes are TRBV5-1 and TRBJ1-4; D is undetermined. The V end lost 1 base, the J end lost 6 bases, and 7 bases lay between the germline ends. Per germline, CDR1 SGHRS and CDR2 YFSETQ. The CDR3 consists of 13 residues. This CDR3 is CASSLRADEKLFF. DNA of the CDR3: TGCGCCAGCAGCTTGAGGGCAGATGAAAAACTGTTTTTT.

The CDR3 DNA reads TGCGCCAGCAGTAACCGTGACTCCTACGAGCAGTACTTC. Amino acids: CASSNRDSYEQYF. The gene calls are TRBV5-1 and TRBJ2-7, with D uncertain. The V gene's germline CDR1 is SGHRS and CDR2 YFSETQ. The ends were cut back, 5 bases at V and 0 bases at J, with 9 bases in the middle. CDR3 size: 13 residues.

The chain employs TRBV10-3 and TRBJ2-7; 7 positions match TRBD1. Germline V gene data show CDR1 as ENHRY and CDR2 as SYGVKD. After removal of 6 bases from V and 5 bases from J, the junction contained 10 bases not matched to a gene. CDR3 length: 14 residues. CDR3: CAIRDSPTGDEQYF. The DNA of the CDR3 is TGTGCCATCAGGGATTCACCTACAGGGGACGAGCAGTACTTC.

The V and J genes are TRBV18 and TRBJ1-2, with TRBD1 as a possible D gene (5 bases). V lost 1 base and J lost 13, with 19 bases in between. Germline-derived CDR1 and CDR2 are KGHSH and LQKENI. CDR3 size: 14 residues. CDR3 DNA sequence: TGTGCCAGCTCACCACTTTCAGATGGCTATGGGGGCACCTTC. It codes for CASSPLSDGYGGTF.

The chain employs TRBV18 and TRBJ1-1; 7 nucleotides agree with TRBD1. The junction had 10 bases not matched to a gene; V was cut back by 6 bases and J by 6 bases. This CDR3 spans 14 amino acids. Germline values: CDR1 KGHSH, CDR2 LQKENI. CDR3 nucleotide sequence: TGTGCCAGCTCCTCGACAGGGAAAGAAGCTGAAGCTTTCTTT. As protein: CASSSTGKEAEAFF.

Note on this clone: Other nucleotide sequences from this sample produce the same CDR3. The chain has TRBV28 and TRBJ2-3; TRBD1 matches 8 bases. V lost 2 bases to trimming and J lost 0 bases; unmatched junction nucleotides: 1. Germline CDR1 and CDR2: MDHEN and SYDVKM. This CDR3 contains 15 residues. The CDR3 sequence is CASSLRTGSTDTQYF. In DNA form, the CDR3 reads TGTGCCAGCAGTTTACGGACAGGGAGCACAGATACGCAGTATTTT.

V usage is TRBV2 and J usage is TRBJ1-5; possible D gene TRBD1, 6 bases. The CDR3 is 13 amino acids. The V end lost 7 bases, the J end lost 3 bases, and 10 bases lay between the germline ends. Germline lookup yields CDR1 SNHLY and CDR2 FYNNEI. Here the CDR3 DNA reads TGTGCCAGCAACGACAGGATCAATCAGCCCCAGCATTTT. Translation gives CASNDRINQPQHF.

V and J are TRBV6-1 and TRBJ2-7; the D is unclear. Germline CDR1 and CDR2: MNHNS and SASEGT. This CDR3 has 16 amino acids. Trimming stripped 3 bases from V and 3 bases from J, with 18 bases between. This chain's CDR3 is CASSEGLVRVVYEQYF. The CDR3 DNA is TGTGCCAGCAGTGAGGGTCTCGTTAGGGTGGTCTACGAGCAGTACTTC.

The chain has TRBV19 and TRBJ2-1; D is perhaps TRBD2 (5 bases). CDR1 LNHDA and CDR2 SQIVND come from the germline V gene (reference sequence). CDR3 length equals 15 residues. V dropped 3 bases and J dropped 8 bases, with 17 bases sitting between them. CDR3 in amino acids: CASSISWRLLDEQFF. The CDR3 coding sequence is TGTGCCAGTAGTATCTCCTGGAGGCTACTCGATGAGCAGTTCTTC. Full variable domain (outside the CDR3, taken from reference TRBV19 and TRBJ2-1): DGGITQSPKYLFRKEGQNVTLSCEQNLNHDAMYWYRQDPGQGLRLIYYSQIVNDFQKGDIAEGYSVSREKKESFPLTVTSAQKNPTAFYLCASSISWRLLDEQFFGPGTRLTVL.

The chain joins TRBV6-5 to TRBJ2-3; 7 nucleotides line up with TRBD2. Germline loops: CDR1 MNHEY, CDR2 SVGAGI. V was pared by 6 bases and J by 3 bases, with 3 bases of the junction left unmatched. The CDR3 extends over 13 amino acids. The CDR3 region is CASRSGGTDTQYF. CDR3 in DNA: TGTGCCAGCAGGTCCGGGGGGACAGATACGCAGTATTTT.

The J gene is TRBJ2-1, the V gene TRBV10-1; 7 positions match TRBD2. Germline V gene sequence: CDR1 WNHNN, CDR2 SYGVQD (reference sequence). V shed 4 bases, J shed 4 bases, and the junction held 10 bases outside the gene matches. The CDR3 is made up of 16 amino acids. CDR3 nucleotides: TGCGCCAGCAGTGCCCTCTTGGACGGGGGGTACAATGAGCAGTTCTTC. Residues: CASSALLDGGYNEQFF.

The chain carries TRBV4-2 and TRBJ2-5, with D possibly matching TRBD2 (5 bases). The CDR3 totals 12 residues. V dropped 3 bases and J dropped 7 bases, with 9 bases sitting between them. Germline CDR1 LGHNA, CDR2 YNFKEQ. The CDR3 loop is CASSQTRGTQYF. CDR3 bases: TGTGCCAGCAGCCAGACACGGGGGACCCAGTACTTC.

The gene calls are TRBV30 and TRBJ2-6, with D maybe TRBD1 (5 bases). The ends were cut back, 2 bases at V and 0 bases at J, with 8 bases in the middle. The CDR3 spans 15 residues. Germline V gene data show CDR1 as GTSNPN and CDR2 as SVGIG (reference sequence). The CDR3 spells CAWSTGNSGANVLTF. CDR3 DNA: TGTGCCTGGAGTACAGGTAACTCTGGGGCCAACGTCCTGACTTTC.

This clone was picked up a small number of times. The chain uses TRBV11-3 and TRBJ1-2; 11 bases are a match to TRBD1. This CDR3 is 13 amino acids long. Germline V gene lookup returns CDR1 SGHNT and CDR2 YENEEA. Unmatched junction bases numbered 1, after V lost 4 bases and J lost 6 bases. The chain's CDR3 is CASSSGQGDGYTF. DNA for the CDR3: TGTGCCAGCAGCTCGGGACAGGGGGATGGCTACACCTTC.

The chain recombines TRBV28 with TRBJ2-5; D is possibly TRBD2 (5 bases). The germline V and J ends were trimmed by 3 bases and 2 bases, with 13 bases remaining between them. There are 15 residues in the CDR3. CDR1 MDHEN and CDR2 SYDVKM come from the germline V gene. CDR3 nucleotide sequence: TGTGCCAGCAGTTTTACGCGGGCGTCGCAAGAGACCCAGTACTTC. Amino acid sequence: CASSFTRASQETQYF.